This T cell receptor beta chain was recorded in a study of blood T cell repertoires in COVID-19. Looking at the study overall: The origin of the acute and convalescent COVID-19 samples was the United States, Italy and Spain.

J was trimmed by 4 bases and V by 7 bases; bases with no gene match: 12. The CDR3 spans 16 residues. Germline loops: CDR1 SNHLY, CDR2 FYNNEI. In the original workflow: Cell counts per sample came from amplifying reference gene primers. The table came from immunoSEQ multiplex PCR; TCRdb's copy has only in-frame clones and leaves some out. V, J and clone size derive from that table, while D and trimming were established from the DNA sequence. The sample consists of some 5,900 clones, more than 75% of them appearing once. The chain employs TRBV2 and TRBJ2-1; 8 nucleotides match TRBD2. Material: peripheral blood. This sequence originates from a human donor in a cohort sampled during active COVID-19. The CDR3 DNA is TGTGCCAGCAATTCTGGGACGACTAGCGTTTACAATGAGCAGTTCTTC. Translated, it gives CASNSGTTSVYNEQFF.